Each of the 32 T cell receptor beta chains below was sequenced from the same sample in a study of OX40 agonist ivuxolimab in advanced cancers. Repertoires were generated with immunoSEQ multiplex PCR, while TCRdb's copy carries only in-frame clones and drops some. The repertoire holds 55,000 to 75,000 clones, with over 80% as singletons. The sample consisted of CD4+ or CD8+ T cells sorted from blood, taken in a trial of the OX40 agonist ivuxolimab. The receptors were sampled from an adult with an advanced solid tumor such as melanoma, head and neck, liver or kidney cancer.

The rearrangement uses TRBV21-1 and TRBJ2-5; the table's D call of TRBD1 was not tested on the DNA. TRBV21-1 is described as a pseudogene. There are 16 residues in the CDR3. As DNA, the CDR3 is TGTGCCAGCAGCTTAAAAAGGGGACAAGGGGCAGAGACCCAGTACTTC. It is translated as CASSLKRGQGAETQYF.

V and J are TRBV18 and TRBJ2-7; a weak D match, TRBD2 (6 bases). CDR3 length: 12 amino acids. In germline, CDR1 is KGHSH, CDR2 LQKENI. Deletions cut 6 bases from V and 7 bases from J, with 13 bases between. The chain's CDR3 is CASSPNGGEQYV. CDR3 in DNA: TGTGCCAGCTCTCCGAACGGGGGTGAGCAGTACGTC.

The chain is built from TRBV5-1 and TRBJ2-1; 11 nucleotides line up with TRBD1. Unmatched junction bases numbered 11, after V lost 4 bases and J lost 8 bases. Germline CDR1 and CDR2: SGHRS and YFSETQ. The CDR3 loop spans 16 amino acids. This chain's CDR3 is CASSTGSGQGVHEQFF. The CDR3 DNA follows: TGCGCCAGCAGCACCGGATCGGGACAGGGGGTCCATGAGCAGTTCTTC.

The chain combines TRBV5-1 with TRBJ2-1; D might be TRBD2 (6 bases). Germline CDR1 reads SGHRS; CDR2 reads YFSETQ. V was trimmed by 4 bases and J by 10 bases, leaving 15 bases between them. The CDR3 totals 13 residues. CDR3 in DNA: TGCGCCAGCAGCCGGGACTTTACGCTGGAGCAGTTCTTC. Protein: CASSRDFTLEQFF.

This chain links TRBV7-2 with TRBJ2-1; the match to TRBD2 covers 8 bases. This CDR3 contains 15 residues. Germline CDR1 reads SGHTA; CDR2 reads FQGNSA. The trim removed 1 base at V and 7 bases at J, leaving 6 bases unmatched. In nucleotides, the CDR3 is TGTGCCAGCAGCTTAGTCGGGACTAGTGGAAATGAGCAGTTCTTC. It yields the protein CASSLVGTSGNEQFF.

V is TRBV19 and J is TRBJ2-3; D may correspond to TRBD1 or TRBD2 (5 bases each). The germline CDR1 and CDR2 sequences are LNHDA and SQIVND (reference sequence). The V and J ends lost 4 bases and 3 bases respectively, with 8 bases between them. The CDR3 length is 13 residues. CDR3 residues: CASSKWGTDTQYF. The CDR3 DNA reads as TGTGCCAGTAGTAAGTGGGGGACAGATACGCAGTATTTT.

The chain combines TRBV7-2 with TRBJ2-5, with 7 bases that match TRBD1. In germline, CDR1 is SGHTA, CDR2 FQGNSA. V lost 5 bases and J lost 5; bases outside the gene matches: 8. There are 14 residues in the CDR3. Written as DNA, the CDR3 is TGTGCCAGCAGCCCACAGGGGAACGGGGAGACCCAGTACTTC. Its translation is CASSPQGNGETQYF. Looking up the rest from reference TRBV7-2 and TRBJ2-5 gives the full variable domain: GAGVSQSPSNKVTEKGKDVELRCDPISGHTALYWYRQSLGQGLEFLIYFQGNSAPDKSGLPSDRFSAERTGGSVSTLTIQRTQQEDSAVYLCASSPQGNGETQYFGPGTRLLVL.

The chain is built from TRBV10-1 and TRBJ2-1; 11 bases line up with TRBD1. With V trimmed by 8 bases and J by 9 bases, 3 bases remained unmatched. Germline V CDR1 and CDR2: WNHNN, SYGVQD (reference sequence). This CDR3 has 12 residues. The CDR3 DNA reads TGCGCCAGCTCGGACAGGGGGCTTGAGCAGTTCTTC. Translating it yields CASSDRGLEQFF.

This sequence joins TRBV7-9 and TRBJ2-5; 9 bases match TRBD2. The V gene's germline CDR1 is SEHNR and CDR2 FQNEAQ (reference sequence). The V segment lost 5 bases and the J segment 11 bases; nucleotides outside the gene matches: 21. The CDR3 sequence is 17 residues long. For the CDR3, the DNA is TGTGCCAGCAGCCAAGCTGGGGATAGCGGGGGAGTTTGGGAGCAGTACTTC. Encoded protein: CASSQAGDSGGVWEQYF.

This chain connects TRBV7-2 to TRBJ1-4, with a possible D match to TRBD1 (5 bases). The CDR3 has 15 amino acids. V was pared by 1 base and J by 7 bases, with 13 bases between. Germline loops: CDR1 SGHTA, CDR2 FQGNSA. Here the CDR3 reads CASSLVGAEGEKLFF. CDR3 DNA sequence: TGTGCCAGCAGCTTAGTTGGGGCAGAAGGTGAAAAACTGTTTTTT.

The chain couples TRBV11-2 to TRBJ1-2; 8 bases agree with TRBD1. The germline V gene encodes CDR1 SGHAT and CDR2 FQNNGV. V trimming: 6 bases; J trimming: 2 bases; junction bases outside the gene matches: 8. The CDR3 has 15 residues. As DNA, the CDR3 is TGTGCCAGCAGGCCCGACAGGGGCACAAACTATGGCTACACCTTC. Translated, it gives CASRPDRGTNYGYTF.

The gene calls are TRBV5-6 and TRBJ2-1; a weak D match, TRBD1 (5 bases). This CDR3 comprises 15 residues. V was trimmed by 3 bases and J by 3 bases, leaving 13 bases between them. Germline assignment: CDR1 SGHDT and CDR2 YYEEEE. CDR3: CASSSTGVFYNEQFF. The CDR3 bases are TGTGCCAGCAGCTCTACAGGAGTTTTCTACAATGAGCAGTTCTTC.

This sequence joins TRBV20-1 and TRBJ2-1; D gene uncertain. The V gene's germline CDR1 is DFQATT and CDR2 SNEGSKA (reference sequence). The V end lost 2 bases, the J end lost 8 bases, and 7 bases lay between the germline ends. This CDR3 comprises 11 residues. The CDR3 reads CSARRADEQFF. CDR3 nucleotides: TGCAGTGCTAGAAGGGCAGATGAGCAGTTCTTC.

The CDR3 nucleotides read TGTGCCAGTAGTATAGGATCCGACAGGGGCGACAAGGACACTGAAGCTTTCTTT. This encodes CASSIGSDRGDKDTEAFF. The J gene is TRBJ1-1, the V gene TRBV19, with 8 bases matching TRBD1. Germline V gene data show CDR1 as LNHDA and CDR2 as SQIVND (reference sequence). The J segment lost 3 bases and the V segment lost 1 base, leaving 13 bases of the junction unmatched. CDR3 length equals 18 residues.

CDR3 residues: CASSVGRGLSSYEQYF. CDR3 bases: TGTGCCAGCAGCGTAGGGCGGGGGCTGAGCTCCTACGAGCAGTACTTC. This chain connects TRBV9 to TRBJ2-7, with a weak D call TRBD2 (7 bases). Trimming removed 0 bases from V and 0 bases from J, with 13 bases in between. Germline CDR1 reads SGDLS; CDR2 reads YYNGEE. The CDR3 totals 16 residues.

This rearrangement joins TRBV7-9 to TRBJ2-7; D is uncertain. CDR3 length equals 13 residues. The germline V gene has CDR1 SEHNR and CDR2 FQNEAQ (reference sequence). The germline V and J ends were trimmed by 1 base and 2 bases, with 6 bases remaining between them. The CDR3 nucleotides are TGTGCCAGCAGCTTAGGTTACGCCTACGAGCAGTACTTC. Translation: CASSLGYAYEQYF.

The V gene is TRBV5-1, the J gene TRBJ2-3, with D tentatively TRBD1 (5 bases). Per germline, CDR1 SGHRS and CDR2 YFSETQ. The V and J ends lost 3 bases and 2 bases respectively, with 10 bases between them. The length of the CDR3 is 14 residues. CDR3 nucleotide sequence: TGCGCCAGCAGCTCCCAAGGGGCCACAGATACGCAGTATTTT. Its translation is CASSSQGATDTQYF.

The chain employs TRBV5-1 and TRBJ2-7, with 7 bases that match TRBD1. The germline V gene has CDR1 SGHRS and CDR2 YFSETQ. The V and J ends lost 4 bases and 4 bases, in that order; junction bases with no gene match: 8. The CDR3 contains 14 residues. CDR3 region: CASSGWTGLYEQYV. CDR3 in DNA: TGCGCCAGCAGCGGGTGGACAGGTCTTTACGAGCAGTACGTC.

The sample holds a few counts of this clone. The J gene is TRBJ1-1, the V gene TRBV5-4; D possibly corresponds to TRBD1 (6 bases). Trimming stripped 3 bases from V and 1 base from J, with 10 bases between. Germline-derived CDR1 and CDR2 are SGHNT and YYREEE (reference sequence). This CDR3 is 14 amino acids long. Here the CDR3 reads CASSWDTPNTEAFF. The CDR3 nucleotides read TGTGCCAGCAGCTGGGACACGCCGAACACTGAAGCTTTCTTT. The full variable domain, with the rest looked up from reference TRBV5-4 and TRBJ1-1, is ETGVTQSPTHLIKTRGQQVTLRCSSQSGHNTVSWYQQALGQGPQFIFQYYREEENGRGNFPPRFSGLQFPNYSSELNVNALELDDSALYLCASSWDTPNTEAFFGQGTRLTVV.

The chain joins TRBV18 to TRBJ1-3; the D gene is possibly TRBD1 (5 bases). Per the germline V gene, CDR1 is KGHSH and CDR2 is LQKENI. This CDR3 is built from 16 residues. V dropped 2 bases and J dropped 0 bases, with 11 bases sitting between them. The CDR3 DNA reads TGTGCCAGCTCACCAGGGCAGGGCCTCTCTGGAAACACCATATATTTT. Encoded protein: CASSPGQGLSGNTIYF.

The chain uses TRBV11-2 and TRBJ2-3, with D perhaps TRBD1 or TRBD2 (5 bases each). The germline V gene has CDR1 SGHAT and CDR2 FQNNGV. With 4 bases removed from V and 6 bases from J, the gap between germline ends came to 17 bases. The CDR3 totals 15 residues. The CDR3 nucleotides are TGTGCCAGCAGCTCGCAAGGGACGCCCCCGGATACGCAGTATTTT. Translated: CASSSQGTPPDTQYF. Full variable domain (missing parts from reference TRBV11-2 and TRBJ2-3): EAGVAQSPRYKIIEKRQSVAFWCNPISGHATLYWYQQILGQGPKLLIQFQNNGVVDDSQLPKDRFSAERLKGVDSTLKIQPAKLEDSAVYLCASSSQGTPPDTQYFGPGTRLTVL.

The chain has TRBV6-1 and TRBJ2-7; TRBD2 is a possible D gene (6 bases). The length of the CDR3 is 15 residues. The germline gives CDR1 MNHNS, CDR2 SASEGT. V was clipped by 3 bases and J by 3 bases, with 15 bases between them. DNA for the CDR3: TGTGCCAGCAGTGAGGGCGGGACCGAAATCTACGAGCAGTACTTC. It translates to CASSEGGTEIYEQYF.

This clone has just a few counts. The V and J genes are TRBV4-3 and TRBJ2-7; 7 bases align to TRBD1. The length of the CDR3 is 15 residues. V shed 1 base, J shed 3 bases, and the junction held 6 bases outside the gene matches. Germline V gives CDR1 LGHNA, CDR2 YSLEER. The CDR3 loop reads CASSQVPGGIYEQYF. DNA for the CDR3: TGCGCCAGCAGCCAAGTCCCAGGGGGTATCTACGAGCAGTACTTC.

This clone was seen more than once but under ten times. CDR3 region: CASLGTGSYEQYF. The CDR3 nucleotides are TGTGCCAGCCTCGGGACAGGGTCCTACGAGCAGTACTTC. The V call is TRBV2, the J call TRBJ2-7, with 9 nucleotides matching TRBD1. Germline assignment: CDR1 SNHLY and CDR2 FYNNEI. This CDR3 contains 13 residues. V dropped 8 bases and J dropped 1; count of bases not matched to a gene: 3. Filled out from reference TRBV2 and TRBJ2-7, the complete variable domain reads EPEVTQTPSHQVTQMGQEVILRCVPISNHLYFYWYRQILGQKVEFLVSFYNNEISEKSEIFDDQFSVERPDGSNFTLKIRSTKLEDSAMYFCASLGTGSYEQYFGPGTRLTVT.

This clone was detected a few times. The chain combines TRBV11-2 with TRBJ2-3; 10 bases match TRBD1. The ends lost 1 base at V and 2 bases at J; junction bases unmatched: 9. CDR3 length: 18 amino acids. Germline V gene data show CDR1 as SGHAT and CDR2 as FQNNGV. The CDR3 coding sequence is TGTGCCAGCAGCTTAGGAGGTGCCGGGACAGGGGTCACAGATACGCAGTATTTT. Amino acids: CASSLGGAGTGVTDTQYF.

This clone occurred once. This chain uses TRBV28 with TRBJ2-7, with 10 bases that match TRBD1. J was trimmed by 5 bases and V by 6 bases; bases with no gene match: 7. Germline values: CDR1 MDHEN, CDR2 SYDVKM. There are 14 residues in the CDR3. CDR3 loop: CASSPTGGIDEQYF. The CDR3 coding sequence is TGTGCCAGCAGCCCGACAGGGGGCATCGACGAGCAGTACTTC.

The J gene is TRBJ2-5, the V gene TRBV18, with D unclear. The ends were cut back, 2 bases at V and 2 bases at J, with 6 bases in the middle. The CDR3 covers 13 residues. Germline V CDR1 and CDR2: KGHSH, LQKENI. The CDR3 DNA is TGTGCCAGCTCACCAGCGGCACAAGAGACCCAGTACTTC. Protein: CASSPAAQETQYF.

Here the CDR3 reads CASSRTGTANEKLFF. The DNA for the CDR3 is TGTGCCAGCAGTCGAACCGGGACAGCTAATGAAAAACTGTTTTTT. The V call is TRBV6-6, the J call TRBJ1-4; 7 bases map to TRBD1. The junction had 6 bases not matched to a gene; V was cut back by 5 bases and J by 3 bases. The germline V gene has CDR1 MNHNY and CDR2 SVGAGI (reference sequence). This CDR3 has 15 residues.

The rearrangement links TRBV5-1 to TRBJ2-7, with 11 bases matching TRBD1. The CDR3 consists of 14 residues. The V gene end was trimmed by 4 bases and the J gene end by 7 bases; junction bases not matched to a gene: 7. Germline assignment: CDR1 SGHRS and CDR2 YFSETQ. The CDR3 DNA follows: TGCGCCAGCAGCCTAGGACAGGGGGCTTGGGAGCAGTACTTC. Translated, it gives CASSLGQGAWEQYF.

This clone has only a few counts. V usage is TRBV7-9 and J usage is TRBJ1-1; D is possibly TRBD1 (5 bases). V was pared by 1 base and J by 3 bases, with 15 bases between. CDR1 and CDR2 (germline): SEHNR, FQNEAQ (reference sequence). The CDR3 runs to 16 residues. The chain's CDR3 is CASSLGVVTGDTEAFF. The CDR3 bases are TGTGCCAGCAGCTTAGGGGTTGTCACAGGAGACACTGAAGCTTTCTTT.

Written as DNA, the CDR3 is TGCGCCAGCAGCTTGTATCCAGGTTACAATGAGCAGTTCTTC. As protein: CASSLYPGYNEQFF. This rearrangement joins TRBV5-1 to TRBJ2-1; D is unclear. There are 14 residues in the CDR3. Germline CDR1 is SGHRS and CDR2 is YFSETQ. V lost 1 base and J 4 bases, leaving 9 bases between the germline ends.

V is TRBV6-5 and J is TRBJ2-7; D gene uncertain. This CDR3 region has 16 residues. V was trimmed by 4 bases and J by 3 bases, leaving 19 bases between them. Germline V gene data show CDR1 as MNHEY and CDR2 as SVGAGI. The CDR3 nucleotides read TGTGCCAGCAGTTCGATTTGGACGGTGGGGAACTACGAGCAGTACTTC. It specifies CASSSIWTVGNYEQYF.